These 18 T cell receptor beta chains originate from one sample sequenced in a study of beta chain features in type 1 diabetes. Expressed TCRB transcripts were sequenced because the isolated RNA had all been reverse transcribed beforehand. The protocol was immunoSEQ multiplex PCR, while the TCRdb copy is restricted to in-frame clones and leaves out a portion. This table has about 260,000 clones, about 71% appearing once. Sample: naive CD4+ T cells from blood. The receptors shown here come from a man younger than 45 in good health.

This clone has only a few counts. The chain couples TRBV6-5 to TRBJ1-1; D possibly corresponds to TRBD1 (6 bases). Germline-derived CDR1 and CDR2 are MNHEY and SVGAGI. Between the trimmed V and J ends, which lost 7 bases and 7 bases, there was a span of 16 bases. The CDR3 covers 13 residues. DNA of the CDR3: TGTGCCAGCATCCCAACAGGGCCCGGTGAAGCTTTCTTT. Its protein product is CASIPTGPGEAFF.

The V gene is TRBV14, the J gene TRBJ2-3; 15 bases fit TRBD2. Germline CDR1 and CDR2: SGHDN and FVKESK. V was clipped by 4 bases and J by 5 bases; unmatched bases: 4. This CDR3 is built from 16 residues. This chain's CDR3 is CASSPPGLAGGDTQYF. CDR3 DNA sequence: TGTGCCAGCAGCCCCCCGGGACTAGCGGGGGGAGATACGCAGTATTTT.

Here the CDR3 reads CASSQFTGANSSTDTQYF. Here the CDR3 DNA reads TGCGCCAGCAGTCAATTTACGGGAGCGAACTCTAGCACAGATACGCAGTATTTT. V is TRBV23-1 and J is TRBJ2-3; D possibly corresponds to TRBD2 (6 bases). TRBV23-1 is treated as an ORF (open reading frame) with a function not yet certain. V was pared by 1 base and J by 0 bases, with 17 bases between. The CDR3 extends over 18 amino acids.

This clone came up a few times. The CDR3 spells CASSLVGASNEQFF. The CDR3 coding sequence is TGTGCCAGCAGCTTAGTCGGAGCGTCCAATGAGCAGTTCTTC. The chain uses TRBV7-2 and TRBJ2-1; the D is unclear. Trimming removed 1 base at V and 6 bases at J, with 10 bases between. In germline, CDR1 is SGHTA, CDR2 FQGNSA. This CDR3 has 14 residues.

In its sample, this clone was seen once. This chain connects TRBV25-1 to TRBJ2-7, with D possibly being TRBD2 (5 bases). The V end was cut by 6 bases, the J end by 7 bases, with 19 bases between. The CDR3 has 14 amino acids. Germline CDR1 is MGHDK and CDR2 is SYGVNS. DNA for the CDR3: TGTGCCAGCAGGCCCTTAGGAGAGGGTGGAGAGCAGTACTTC. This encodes CASRPLGEGGEQYF.

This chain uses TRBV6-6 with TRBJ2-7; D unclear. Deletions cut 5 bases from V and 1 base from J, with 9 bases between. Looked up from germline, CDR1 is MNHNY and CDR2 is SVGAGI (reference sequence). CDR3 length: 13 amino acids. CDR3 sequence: CASSTGKSYEQYF. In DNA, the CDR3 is TGTGCCAGCAGTACGGGCAAGTCCTACGAGCAGTACTTC.

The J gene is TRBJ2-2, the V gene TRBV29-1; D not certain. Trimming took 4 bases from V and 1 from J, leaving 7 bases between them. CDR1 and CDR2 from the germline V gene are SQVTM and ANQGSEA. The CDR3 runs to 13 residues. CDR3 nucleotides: TGCAGCGTTGGGTCCGGGAACACCGGGGAGCTGTTTTTT. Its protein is CSVGSGNTGELFF.

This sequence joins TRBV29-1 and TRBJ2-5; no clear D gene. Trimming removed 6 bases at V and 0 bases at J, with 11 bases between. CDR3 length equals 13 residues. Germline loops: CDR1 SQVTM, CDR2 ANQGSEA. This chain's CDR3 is CSVLSINQETQYF. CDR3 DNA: TGCAGCGTCCTCAGTATAAACCAAGAGACCCAGTACTTC.

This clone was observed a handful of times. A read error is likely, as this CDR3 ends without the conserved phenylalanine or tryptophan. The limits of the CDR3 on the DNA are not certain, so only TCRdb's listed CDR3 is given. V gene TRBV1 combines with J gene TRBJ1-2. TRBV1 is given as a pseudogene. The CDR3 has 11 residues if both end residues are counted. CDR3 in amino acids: CTSSQDFRGSP.

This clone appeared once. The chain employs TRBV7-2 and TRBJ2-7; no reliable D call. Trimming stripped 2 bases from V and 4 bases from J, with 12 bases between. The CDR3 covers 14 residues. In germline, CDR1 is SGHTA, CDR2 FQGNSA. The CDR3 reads CASSLTRHPYEQYF. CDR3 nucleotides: TGTGCCAGCAGCTTAACCCGTCACCCATACGAGCAGTACTTC.

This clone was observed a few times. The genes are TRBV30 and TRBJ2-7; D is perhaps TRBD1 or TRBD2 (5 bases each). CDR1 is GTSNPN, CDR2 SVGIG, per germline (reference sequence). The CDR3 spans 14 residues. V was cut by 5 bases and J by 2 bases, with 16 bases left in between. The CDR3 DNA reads TGTGCCTGGGGCAAACACGAGGGACCCTACGAGCAGTACTTC. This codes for CAWGKHEGPYEQYF.

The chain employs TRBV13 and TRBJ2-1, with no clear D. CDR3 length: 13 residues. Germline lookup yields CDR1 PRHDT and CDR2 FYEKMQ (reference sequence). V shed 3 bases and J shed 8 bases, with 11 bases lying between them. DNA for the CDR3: TGTGCCAGCAGCTTCCAAAGGACCCATGAGCAGTTCTTC. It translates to CASSFQRTHEQFF.

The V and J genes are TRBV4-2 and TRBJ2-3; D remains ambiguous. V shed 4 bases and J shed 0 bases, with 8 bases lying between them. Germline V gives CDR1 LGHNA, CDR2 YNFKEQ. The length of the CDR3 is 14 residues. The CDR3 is CASSPSTSTDTQYF. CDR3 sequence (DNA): TGTGCCAGCAGCCCAAGTACTAGCACAGATACGCAGTATTTT.

DNA for the CDR3: TGTGCCACCAGCAGAGATCAGGCCACAACCTATGGCTACACCTTC. Amino acids: CATSRDQATTYGYTF. The genes are TRBV15 and TRBJ1-2; D gene unclear. Between the trimmed V and J ends, which lost 0 bases and 4 bases, there was a span of 12 bases. The germline gives CDR1 LNHNV, CDR2 YYDKDF (reference sequence). CDR3 length equals 15 residues.

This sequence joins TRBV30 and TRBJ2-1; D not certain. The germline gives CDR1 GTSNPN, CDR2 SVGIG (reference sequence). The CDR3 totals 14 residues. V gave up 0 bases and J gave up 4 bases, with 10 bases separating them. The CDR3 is CAWSVGNLYNEQFF. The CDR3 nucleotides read TGTGCCTGGAGTGTCGGCAATCTATACAATGAGCAGTTCTTC.

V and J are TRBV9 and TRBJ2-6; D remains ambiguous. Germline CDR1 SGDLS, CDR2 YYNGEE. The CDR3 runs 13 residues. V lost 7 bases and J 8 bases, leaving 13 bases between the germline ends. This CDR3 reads CASLTLQTNVLTF. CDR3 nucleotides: TGTGCCAGCCTTACCCTCCAAACCAACGTCCTGACTTTC. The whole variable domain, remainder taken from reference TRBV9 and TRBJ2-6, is DSGVTQTPKHLITATGQRVTLRCSPRSGDLSVYWYQQSLDQGLQFLIQYYNGEERAKGNILERFSAQQFPDLHSELNLSSLELGDSALYFCASLTLQTNVLTFGAGSRLTVL.

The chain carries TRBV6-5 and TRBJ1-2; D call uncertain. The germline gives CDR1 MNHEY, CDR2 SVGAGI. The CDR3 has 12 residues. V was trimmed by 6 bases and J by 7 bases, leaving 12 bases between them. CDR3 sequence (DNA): TGTGCCAGCAGGAAAATGGTCAGTGGCTACACCTTC. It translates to CASRKMVSGYTF.

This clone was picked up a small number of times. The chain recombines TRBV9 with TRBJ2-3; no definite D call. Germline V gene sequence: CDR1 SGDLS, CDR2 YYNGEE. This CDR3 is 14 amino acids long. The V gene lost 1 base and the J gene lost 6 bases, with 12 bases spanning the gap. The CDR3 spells CASSVSSGPDTQYF. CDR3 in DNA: TGTGCCAGCAGCGTATCGTCGGGTCCCGATACGCAGTATTTT.